These 13 T cell receptor beta chains came from one sample sequenced in a study of blood T cell repertoires in COVID-19 (dated by TCRdb to the early 2020s). Receptors were amplified or captured by the immunoSEQ multiplex PCR assay. As stored in TCRdb, this immuneACCESS dataset retains in-frame rearrangements with V and J assigned. A fraction of the clones does not appear; measured against another copy, unresolved V genes explain less than half of the discrepancy, and the remainder lacks a known reason. The sample table shows fewer than 350,000 clones, and around 84% are seen once. The ten top clones hold over 1.5% of the sample. Sequencing was performed on PBMCs or T cells enriched from blood (not recorded which). The receptors originated from a woman in her twenties or thirties who had been exposed to COVID-19.

The chain is built from TRBV9 and TRBJ1-1; 8 bases fit TRBD1. V was clipped by 0 bases and J by 4 bases; unmatched bases: 5. The CDR3 has 15 amino acids. From germline, CDR1 is SGDLS and CDR2 YYNGEE. The CDR3 DNA sequence: TGTGCCAGCAGCGTAGGCAGGGGGCAGAGCACTGAAGCTTTCTTT. Its protein product is CASSVGRGQSTEAFF.

The chain employs TRBV18 and TRBJ2-7; 12 bases match TRBD2. The length of the CDR3 is 16 residues. Per the germline V gene, CDR1 is KGHSH and CDR2 is LQKENI. The V and J ends lost 3 bases and 1 base, in that order; junction bases with no gene match: 4. The CDR3 spells CASSPGLAGVSYEQYF. CDR3 coding DNA: TGTGCCAGCTCACCGGGACTAGCGGGTGTATCCTACGAGCAGTACTTC.

Concerning this clone: This same CDR3 is encoded by further DNA sequences in the sample. The chain carries TRBV2 and TRBJ1-1, with TRBD1 as a possible D gene (6 bases). V lost 6 bases, J lost 2 bases, and 10 bases lay in between. Germline values: CDR1 SNHLY, CDR2 FYNNEI. The CDR3 loop spans 13 amino acids. The CDR3 sequence: CASSLQGNTEAFF. Written as DNA, the CDR3 is TGTGCCAGCAGCCTACAGGGCAACACTGAAGCTTTCTTT.

The rearrangement links TRBV19 to TRBJ2-3; tentatively, D is TRBD2 (9 bases). The CDR3 loop spans 13 amino acids. Germline CDR1 LNHDA, CDR2 SQIVND (reference sequence). V lost 7 bases, J lost 11 bases, and 19 bases lay in between. CDR3 sequence reads: CASIAGGDRRQYF. In nucleotides, the CDR3 is TGTGCCAGTATCGCGGGAGGGGACAGGAGGCAGTATTTT.

The rearrangement uses TRBV6-1 and TRBJ2-2, with D unclear. The germline V and J ends were trimmed by 10 bases and 8 bases, with 11 bases remaining between them. Germline CDR1 is MNHNS and CDR2 is SASEGT. This CDR3 is built from 11 residues. The CDR3 reads CATRDLGELFF. CDR3 bases: TGTGCCACCCGAGATTTAGGGGAGCTGTTTTTT.

This rearrangement joins TRBV5-1 to TRBJ2-3; D perhaps matches TRBD2 (6 bases). The CDR3 consists of 17 residues. V was pared by 4 bases and J by 2 bases, with 20 bases between. Germline assignment: CDR1 SGHRS and CDR2 YFSETQ. CDR3 region: CASSARTPGLNTDTQYF. As DNA, the CDR3 is TGCGCCAGCAGCGCCCGAACCCCGGGACTTAACACAGATACGCAGTATTTT.

The chain uses TRBV24-1 and TRBJ1-2; no clear D gene. The germline CDR1 and CDR2 sequences are KGHDR and SFDVKD. V was pared by 10 bases and J by 2 bases, with 10 bases between. The CDR3 sequence is 12 residues long. The CDR3: CATEDINYGYTF. The CDR3 DNA reads as TGTGCCACTGAAGACATAAACTATGGCTACACCTTC.

This sequence joins TRBV11-3 and TRBJ2-7; 7 bases fit TRBD1. V was pared by 4 bases and J by 9 bases, with 15 bases of the junction left unmatched. This CDR3 is 15 amino acids long. Germline V CDR1 and CDR2: SGHNT, YENEEA. The CDR3 nucleotides are TGTGCCAGCAGCTCTTCGACAGGGCCTATTGCACGGCAGTACTTC. The encoded protein is CASSSSTGPIARQYF.

V gene TRBV19 combines with J gene TRBJ2-1, with 7 bases fitting TRBD1. The CDR3 has 17 residues. V shed 7 bases, J shed 2 bases, and the junction held 14 bases outside the gene matches. Germline lookup yields CDR1 LNHDA and CDR2 SQIVND (reference sequence). The DNA of the CDR3 is TGTGCCAGTAACCAGGGCCTAACAGGGGTTACCTACAATGAGCAGTTCTTC. Encoded protein: CASNQGLTGVTYNEQFF.

V usage is TRBV28 and J usage is TRBJ2-7, with 10 nucleotides matching TRBD2. This CDR3 region has 20 residues. Germline values: CDR1 MDHEN, CDR2 SYDVKM. J was trimmed by 0 bases and V by 6 bases; bases with no gene match: 20. Here the CDR3 reads CASREYSRGGSSGSSYEQYF. The DNA for the CDR3 is TGTGCCAGCAGGGAGTACAGTCGAGGGGGGTCTAGCGGGAGCTCCTACGAGCAGTACTTC.

The rearrangement joins TRBV5-5 to TRBJ2-7, with D unresolved. CDR1 and CDR2 from the germline V gene are SGHKS and YYEKEE (reference sequence). The germline V and J ends were trimmed by 2 bases and 0 bases, with 9 bases remaining between them. This CDR3 has 14 residues. For the CDR3, the DNA is TGTGCCAGCAGCTTATTTGAGAACTCCTACGAGCAGTACTTC. Translation gives CASSLFENSYEQYF.

This clone occurred once. The chain combines TRBV6-5 with TRBJ1-2, with 7 bases that match TRBD1. The CDR3 contains 14 residues. The germline CDR1 and CDR2 sequences are MNHEY and SVGAGI. The J segment lost 9 bases and the V segment lost 2 bases, leaving 9 bases of the junction unmatched. CDR3 DNA: TGTGCCAGCAGTTACCGGGGACAGCACGAAAGCTACACCTTC. Translating it yields CASSYRGQHESYTF.

The V and J genes are TRBV5-1 and TRBJ1-2; possibly TRBD1 for D (6 bases). Germline CDR1 and CDR2: SGHRS and YFSETQ. V lost 1 base to trimming and J lost 3 bases, with 10 bases between them. This CDR3 is built from 14 residues. CDR3 amino acids: CASSLQGFYYGYTF. The CDR3 nucleotides are TGCGCCAGCAGCTTGCAGGGGTTTTACTATGGCTACACCTTC. Full variable domain (missing parts from reference TRBV5-1 and TRBJ1-2): KAGVTQTPRYLIKTRGQQVTLSCSPISGHRSVSWYQQTPGQGLQFLFEYFSETQRNKGNFPGRFSGRQFSNSRSEMNVSTLELGDSALYLCASSLQGFYYGYTFGSGTRLTVV.